Each of the 17 T cell receptor beta chains below was sequenced from the same sample in a study of cytomegalovirus exposure and HLA in healthy donors. Amplification used 60 Vbeta primers and 13 Jbeta primers. Clones were sequenced by immunoSEQ multiplex PCR, and TCRdb holds only the in-frame ones, with some missing. The sample consists of 85,000 to 130,000 clones, about four fifths of them appearing once. The sequenced sample was PBMCs. These receptors were taken from a woman aged 50 to 60 in good health and CMV-seropositive.

The J gene is TRBJ1-1, the V gene TRBV9; weak D call: TRBD1 (5 bases). Germline V gene sequence: CDR1 SGDLS, CDR2 YYNGEE. The V and J ends lost 3 bases and 4 bases respectively, with 19 bases between them. CDR3 length: 16 amino acids. The CDR3 here is CASSALAGIKSTEAFF. The DNA for the CDR3 is TGTGCCAGCAGCGCCCTCGCAGGGATTAAGTCCACTGAAGCTTTCTTT.

The chain uses TRBV7-8 and TRBJ1-2, with 8 nucleotides matching TRBD1. CDR1 is SGHVS, CDR2 FQNEAQ, per germline. V was clipped by 1 base and J by 1 base; unmatched bases: 5. The CDR3 totals 16 residues. Here the CDR3 DNA reads TGTGCCAGCAGCTTAGATCCAGGGGGCTTTAACTATGGCTACACCTTC. This translates into CASSLDPGGFNYGYTF.

V usage is TRBV7-8 and J usage is TRBJ1-4, with TRBD1 as a possible D gene (6 bases). The CDR3 is 16 residues long. Germline V gene lookup returns CDR1 SGHVS and CDR2 FQNEAQ. The V and J ends lost 4 bases and 3 bases respectively, with 15 bases between them. The CDR3 region has the DNA TGTGCCAGCAGCTACAGGGAAGGGGCTTCTAATGAAAAACTGTTTTTT. Amino acid sequence: CASSYREGASNEKLFF.

This chain links TRBV6-5 with TRBJ2-7, with 10 nucleotides matching TRBD2. The germline V gene encodes CDR1 MNHEY and CDR2 SVGAGI. CDR3 length: 16 amino acids. J was trimmed by 2 bases and V by 2 bases; bases with no gene match: 6. This CDR3 is CASSYLSGGPPYEQYF. In DNA form, the CDR3 reads TGTGCCAGCAGTTACCTTAGCGGGGGGCCCCCCTACGAGCAGTACTTC.

This clone was seen at least ten times. J is TRBJ2-1 and V is TRBV7-2; D is possibly TRBD2 (5 bases). The germline V gene encodes CDR1 SGHTA and CDR2 FQGNSA. CDR3 length: 13 residues. V was cut by 5 bases and J by 6 bases, with 11 bases left in between. CDR3 DNA: TGTGCCAGCAGCCTACTAGGAGTCAATGAGCAGTTCTTC. Its protein product is CASSLLGVNEQFF.

The V and J genes are TRBV5-4 and TRBJ2-5; D uncertain. The CDR3 consists of 14 residues. Between the trimmed V and J ends, which lost 0 bases and 13 bases, there was a span of 19 bases. Germline V CDR1 and CDR2: SGHNT, YYREEE (reference sequence). CDR3 amino acids: CASSLEQYPVAPYF. DNA for the CDR3: TGTGCCAGCAGCTTGGAACAGTACCCAGTGGCTCCGTACTTC.

This clone has just a few counts. The chain has TRBV7-8 and TRBJ2-7; TRBD1 matches at 8 bases. CDR1 SGHVS and CDR2 FQNEAQ come from the germline V gene. This CDR3 contains 13 residues. Losses at the gene ends were 5 bases for V and 4 bases for J; bases not matched to a gene: 4. CDR3 loop: CASSPRQGYEQYF. The DNA for the CDR3 is TGTGCCAGCAGCCCCCGACAGGGGTACGAGCAGTACTTC.

Concerning this clone: At one end, the junction sequence differs from germline, possibly due to a read error. The CDR3 sequence: CASSLSGGAGETQYF. In DNA form, the CDR3 reads TGTGCTAGCAGCTTAAGCGGGGGGGCTGGGGAGACCCAGTACTTC. The chain couples TRBV7-7 to TRBJ2-5, with 10 bases that match TRBD2. The CDR3 length is 15 residues. Germline CDR1 reads SSHAT; CDR2 reads FNYEAQ (reference sequence).

Concerning this clone: This sample also contains other DNA sequences that code for the same CDR3. This chain uses TRBV18 with TRBJ1-2; D may be TRBD1 (6 bases). V was trimmed by 3 bases and J by 5 bases, leaving 10 bases between them. This CDR3 contains 13 residues. Germline CDR1 KGHSH, CDR2 LQKENI. CDR3 sequence reads: CASSPDRGYGYTF. CDR3 in DNA: TGTGCCAGCTCACCGGACAGAGGTTATGGCTACACCTTC.

This chain connects TRBV7-3 to TRBJ2-3; D might be TRBD2 (6 bases). CDR1 and CDR2 from the germline V gene are SGHTA and FQGTGA. Deletions cut 4 bases from V and 0 bases from J, with 11 bases between. The CDR3 is made up of 15 amino acids. The CDR3 reads CASSSAGTSTDTQYF. The CDR3, as DNA: TGTGCCAGCAGCTCGGCCGGGACTAGCACAGATACGCAGTATTTT.

This chain joins TRBV29-1 and TRBJ2-1; 11 nucleotides match TRBD2. The CDR3 is made up of 13 amino acids. The junction had 1 base not matched to a gene; V was cut back by 5 bases and J by 4 bases. CDR1 and CDR2 from the germline V gene are SQVTM and ANQGSEA. CDR3 DNA sequence: TGCAGCGTTTCTAGCGGGGGGTACAATGAGCAGTTCTTC. This sequence encodes CSVSSGGYNEQFF.

This chain links TRBV28 with TRBJ2-2; D perhaps matches TRBD2 (7 bases). Trimming removed 11 bases from V and 1 base from J, with 17 bases in between. The CDR3 consists of 15 residues. Looked up from germline, CDR1 is MDHEN and CDR2 is SYDVKM. This CDR3 is CASSGGHGNTGELFF. For the CDR3, the DNA is TGTGCCTCTTCCGGGGGGCATGGGAACACCGGGGAGCTGTTTTTT.

This sequence joins TRBV10-2 and TRBJ2-5; 9 bases agree with TRBD1. The CDR3 spans 15 residues. Looked up from germline, CDR1 is WSHSY and CDR2 is SAAADI. The V segment lost 9 bases and the J segment 5 bases; nucleotides outside the gene matches: 13. DNA of the CDR3: TGCGCCAGTACCTCGGGACAGGGAGTGTTTGAGACCCAGTACTTC. It yields the protein CASTSGQGVFETQYF.

CDR3 amino acids: CASSLTAGGPYNEQFF. CDR3 in DNA: TGTGCCAGCAGCTTAACGGCAGGGGGCCCCTACAATGAGCAGTTCTTC. The genes are TRBV7-2 and TRBJ2-1, with 8 nucleotides matching TRBD1. Trimming removed 2 bases from V and 2 bases from J; junction bases left unmatched: 5. The CDR3 consists of 16 residues. The germline V gene encodes CDR1 SGHTA and CDR2 FQGNSA.

The chain links TRBV4-3 to TRBJ1-1, with D possibly matching TRBD1 (5 bases). This CDR3 is built from 13 residues. Germline V CDR1 and CDR2: LGHNA, YSLEER. V was clipped by 4 bases and J by 10 bases, with 16 bases between them. The CDR3 sequence is CASSPGGGRLAFF. The CDR3 DNA sequence: TGCGCCAGCAGCCCCGGTGGGGGGAGACTAGCTTTCTTT.

The chain has TRBV9 and TRBJ1-1; a possible D gene is TRBD1 (6 bases). CDR3 length: 15 amino acids. The germline V gene encodes CDR1 SGDLS and CDR2 YYNGEE. The V and J ends lost 2 bases and 0 bases respectively, with 11 bases between them. CDR3: CASSVTGSMNTEAFF. The CDR3 DNA sequence: TGTGCCAGCAGCGTCACAGGGAGCATGAACACTGAAGCTTTCTTT.

The gene calls are TRBV13 and TRBJ1-5, with 9 bases fitting TRBD1. Trimming took 4 bases from V and 3 from J; bases not matched to a gene: 4. The CDR3 runs 15 residues. Germline loops: CDR1 PRHDT, CDR2 FYEKMQ (reference sequence). CDR3: CASSSRDRVNQPQHF. DNA for the CDR3: TGTGCCAGCAGCTCCCGGGACAGGGTCAATCAGCCCCAGCATTTT.